This TCR beta chain comes out of a study of blood T cell repertoires in COVID-19. Study information: Sites in the United States, Italy and Spain provided acute and convalescent COVID-19 samples. Sources were T cells, B-cell-depleted T cells, or PBMCs; the material itself was cDNA or gDNA.

Profiled with immunoSEQ multiplex PCR; TCRdb holds only in-frame clones, not every one. The data show fewer than 350,000 clones, 81% seen once. The ends were cut back, 5 bases at V and 8 bases at J, with 15 bases in the middle. This CDR3 contains 13 residues. The sequence was obtained from an older woman with active or convalescent COVID-19. The chain couples TRBV12-3 or TRBV12-4 to TRBJ1-2, with TRBD1 as a possible D gene (5 bases). The sample was peripheral blood. The CDR3 sequence is CASSQQVLRGYTF. CDR3 DNA sequence: TGTGCCAGCAGTCAACAGGTCCTACGGGGCTACACCTTC.